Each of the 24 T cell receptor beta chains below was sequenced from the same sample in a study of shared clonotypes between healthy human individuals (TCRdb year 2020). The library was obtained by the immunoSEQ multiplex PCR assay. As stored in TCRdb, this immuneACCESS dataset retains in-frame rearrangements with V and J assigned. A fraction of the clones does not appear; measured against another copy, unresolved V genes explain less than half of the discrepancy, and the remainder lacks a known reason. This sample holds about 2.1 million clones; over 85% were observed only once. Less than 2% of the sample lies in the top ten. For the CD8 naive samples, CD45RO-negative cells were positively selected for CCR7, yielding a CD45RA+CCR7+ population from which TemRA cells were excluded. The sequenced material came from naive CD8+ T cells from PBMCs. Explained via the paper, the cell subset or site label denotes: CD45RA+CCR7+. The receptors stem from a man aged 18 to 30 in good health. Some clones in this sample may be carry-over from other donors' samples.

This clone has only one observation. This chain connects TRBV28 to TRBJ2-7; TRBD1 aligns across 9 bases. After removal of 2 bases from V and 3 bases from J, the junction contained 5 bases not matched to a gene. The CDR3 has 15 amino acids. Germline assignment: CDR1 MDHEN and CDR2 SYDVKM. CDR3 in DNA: TGTGCCAGCAGTTTAACAGGGGGCAGTTACTACGAGCAGTACTTC. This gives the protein CASSLTGGSYYEQYF.

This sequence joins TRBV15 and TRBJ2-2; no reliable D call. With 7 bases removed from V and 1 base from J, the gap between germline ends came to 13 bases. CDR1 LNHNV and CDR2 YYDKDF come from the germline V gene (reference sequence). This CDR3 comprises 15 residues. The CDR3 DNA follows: TGTGCCACCAACGTGCGACTGGAGAACACCGGGGAGCTGTTTTTT. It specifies CATNVRLENTGELFF. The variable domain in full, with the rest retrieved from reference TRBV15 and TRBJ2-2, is DAMVIQNPRYQVTQFGKPVTLSCSQTLNHNVMYWYQQKSSQAPKLLFHYYDKDFNNEADTPDNFQSRRPNTSFCFLDIRSPGLGDTAMYLCATNVRLENTGELFFGEGSRLTVL.

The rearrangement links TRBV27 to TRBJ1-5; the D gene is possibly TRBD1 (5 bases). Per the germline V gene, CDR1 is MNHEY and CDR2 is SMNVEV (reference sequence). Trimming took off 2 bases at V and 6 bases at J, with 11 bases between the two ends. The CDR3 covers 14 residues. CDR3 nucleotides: TGTGCCAGCAGTTTAGGGATGGGGGGTCAGCCCCAGCATTTT. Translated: CASSLGMGGQPQHF.

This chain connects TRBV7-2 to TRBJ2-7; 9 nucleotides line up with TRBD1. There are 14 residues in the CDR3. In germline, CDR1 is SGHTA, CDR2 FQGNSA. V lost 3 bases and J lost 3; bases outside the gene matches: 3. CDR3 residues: CASSFWDRDYEQYF. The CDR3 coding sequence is TGTGCCAGCAGCTTTTGGGACAGGGACTACGAGCAGTACTTC.

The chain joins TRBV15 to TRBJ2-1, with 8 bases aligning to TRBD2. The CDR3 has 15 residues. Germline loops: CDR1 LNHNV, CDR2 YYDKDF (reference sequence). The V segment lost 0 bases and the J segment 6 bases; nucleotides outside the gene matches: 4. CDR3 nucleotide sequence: TGTGCCACCAGCAGAGATCTAGGGACTAGCAATGAGCAGTTCTTC. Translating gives CATSRDLGTSNEQFF.

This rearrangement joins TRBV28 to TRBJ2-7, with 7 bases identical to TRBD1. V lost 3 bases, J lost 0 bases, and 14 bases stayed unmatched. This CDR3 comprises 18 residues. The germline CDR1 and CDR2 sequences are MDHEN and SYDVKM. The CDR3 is CASSFELGQYALSYEQYF. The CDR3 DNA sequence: TGTGCCAGCAGTTTTGAACTGGGACAGTATGCCCTCTCCTACGAGCAGTACTTC.

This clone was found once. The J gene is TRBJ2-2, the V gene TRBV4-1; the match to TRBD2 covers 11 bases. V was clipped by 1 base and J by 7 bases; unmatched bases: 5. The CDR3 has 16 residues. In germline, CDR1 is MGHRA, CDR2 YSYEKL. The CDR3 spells CASSQVLAGGVGELFF. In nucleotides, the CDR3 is TGCGCCAGCAGCCAAGTCTTAGCGGGAGGGGTCGGGGAGCTGTTTTTT.

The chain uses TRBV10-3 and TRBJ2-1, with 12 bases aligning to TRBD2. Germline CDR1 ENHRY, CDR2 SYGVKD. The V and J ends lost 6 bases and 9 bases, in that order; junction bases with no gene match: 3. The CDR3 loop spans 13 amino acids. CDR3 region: CAIRLAGGGEQFF. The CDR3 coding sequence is TGTGCCATCAGGCTAGCGGGAGGGGGTGAGCAGTTCTTC.

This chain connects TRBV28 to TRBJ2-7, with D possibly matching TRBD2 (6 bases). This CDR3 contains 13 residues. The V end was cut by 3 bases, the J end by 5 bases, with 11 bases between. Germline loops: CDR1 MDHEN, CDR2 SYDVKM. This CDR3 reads CASSLDPGDEQYF. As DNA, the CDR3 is TGTGCCAGCAGTTTGGATCCGGGGGACGAGCAGTACTTC. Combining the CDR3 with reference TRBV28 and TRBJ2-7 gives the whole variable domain DVKVTQSSRYLVKRTGEKVFLECVQDMDHENMFWYRQDPGLGLRLIYFSYDVKMKEKGDIPEGYSVSREKKERFSLILESASTNQTSMYLCASSLDPGDEQYFGPGTRLTVT.

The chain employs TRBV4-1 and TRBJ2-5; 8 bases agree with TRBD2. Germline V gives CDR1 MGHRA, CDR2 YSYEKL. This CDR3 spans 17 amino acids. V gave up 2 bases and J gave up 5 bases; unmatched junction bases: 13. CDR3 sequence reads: CASSQSRASGRGETQYF. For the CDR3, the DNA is TGCGCCAGCAGCCAATCGCGGGCTAGCGGGCGGGGGGAGACCCAGTACTTC.

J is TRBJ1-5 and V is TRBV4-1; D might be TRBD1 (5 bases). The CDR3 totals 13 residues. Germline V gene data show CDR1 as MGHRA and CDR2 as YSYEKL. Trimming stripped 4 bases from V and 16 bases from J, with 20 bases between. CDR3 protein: CASSRTLGGPGHF. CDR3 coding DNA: TGCGCCAGCAGCCGAACCCTGGGGGGACCTGGTCATTTT.

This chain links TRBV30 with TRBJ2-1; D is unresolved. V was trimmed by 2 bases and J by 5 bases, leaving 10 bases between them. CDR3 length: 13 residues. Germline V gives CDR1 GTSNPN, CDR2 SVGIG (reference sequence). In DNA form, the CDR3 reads TGTGCCTGGAGTCGGGCCGTCGACAATGAGCAGTTCTTC. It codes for CAWSRAVDNEQFF. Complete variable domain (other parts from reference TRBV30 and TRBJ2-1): SQTIHQWPATLVQPVGSPLSLECTVEGTSNPNLYWYRQAAGRGLQLLFYSVGIGQISSEVPQNLSASRPQDRQFILSSKKLLLSDSGFYLCAWSRAVDNEQFFGPGTRLTVL.

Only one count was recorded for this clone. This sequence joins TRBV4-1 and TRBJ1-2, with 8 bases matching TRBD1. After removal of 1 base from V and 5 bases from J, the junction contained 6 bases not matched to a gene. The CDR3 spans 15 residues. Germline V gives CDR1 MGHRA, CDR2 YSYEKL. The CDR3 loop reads CASSQGQGTYYGYTF. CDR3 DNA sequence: TGCGCCAGCAGCCAAGGACAGGGGACGTATTATGGCTACACCTTC.

The CDR3 DNA reads TGTGCCAGTAGTATAAAGGGGAGTGGGGCCAAAGAGACCCAGTACTTC. Amino acid sequence: CASSIKGSGAKETQYF. The chain carries TRBV19 and TRBJ2-5; D is possibly TRBD1 or TRBD2 (5 bases each). Trimming stripped 2 bases from V and 3 bases from J, with 16 bases between. The CDR3 contains 16 residues. Germline V lookup: CDR1 LNHDA, CDR2 SQIVND (reference sequence). Combining the CDR3 with reference TRBV19 and TRBJ2-5 gives the whole variable domain DGGITQSPKYLFRKEGQNVTLSCEQNLNHDAMYWYRQDPGQGLRLIYYSQIVNDFQKGDIAEGYSVSREKKESFPLTVTSAQKNPTAFYLCASSIKGSGAKETQYFGPGTRLLVL.

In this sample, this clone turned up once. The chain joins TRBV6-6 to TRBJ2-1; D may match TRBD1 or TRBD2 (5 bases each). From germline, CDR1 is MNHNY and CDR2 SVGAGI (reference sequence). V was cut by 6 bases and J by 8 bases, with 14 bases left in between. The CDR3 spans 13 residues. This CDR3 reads CASSLLGADEQFF. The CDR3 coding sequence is TGTGCCAGCAGCTTACTAGGGGCGGATGAGCAGTTCTTC.

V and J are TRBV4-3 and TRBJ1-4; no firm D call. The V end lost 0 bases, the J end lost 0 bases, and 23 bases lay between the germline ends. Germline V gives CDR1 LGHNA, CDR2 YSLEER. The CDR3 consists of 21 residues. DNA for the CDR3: TGCGCCAGCAGCCAAGATAGGTGGCAGCCCCCCACCTTACCAACTAATGAAAAACTGTTTTTT. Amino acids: CASSQDRWQPPTLPTNEKLFF.

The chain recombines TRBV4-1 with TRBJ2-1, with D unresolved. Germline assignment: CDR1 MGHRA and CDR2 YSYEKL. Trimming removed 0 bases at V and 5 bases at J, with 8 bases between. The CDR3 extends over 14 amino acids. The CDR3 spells CASSQEDGDNEQFF. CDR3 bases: TGCGCCAGCAGCCAAGAGGACGGTGACAATGAGCAGTTCTTC.

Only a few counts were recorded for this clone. In nucleotides, the CDR3 is TGTGCCAGCAGTGTGACGGAGAACACTGAAGCTTTCTTT. Translating it yields CASSVTENTEAFF. The chain links TRBV2 to TRBJ1-1, with D hard to call. CDR3 size: 13 residues. CDR1 SNHLY and CDR2 FYNNEI come from the germline V gene. With 4 bases removed from V and 1 base from J, the gap between germline ends came to 7 bases.

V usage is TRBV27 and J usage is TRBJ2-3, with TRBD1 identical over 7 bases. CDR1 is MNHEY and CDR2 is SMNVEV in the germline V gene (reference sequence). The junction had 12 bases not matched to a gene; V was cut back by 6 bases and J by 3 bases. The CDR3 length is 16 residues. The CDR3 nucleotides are TGTGCCAGCAGATCTACCCGGGACAGTAGGACAGATACGCAGTATTTT. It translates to CASRSTRDSRTDTQYF.

CDR3 in DNA: TGTGCCAGCAGTCCTACCCAGGGCAATGAGCAGTTCTTC. Protein: CASSPTQGNEQFF. The V and J genes are TRBV6-6 and TRBJ2-1; possibly TRBD1 for D (5 bases). Germline V lookup: CDR1 MNHNY, CDR2 SVGAGI (reference sequence). The CDR3 has 13 residues. V dropped 5 bases and J dropped 6 bases, with 11 bases sitting between them.

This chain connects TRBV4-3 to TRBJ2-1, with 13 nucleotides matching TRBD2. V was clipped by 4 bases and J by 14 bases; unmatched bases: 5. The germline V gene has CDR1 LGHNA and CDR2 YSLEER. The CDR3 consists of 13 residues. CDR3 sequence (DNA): TGCGCCAGCAGCCTCGGACTAGCGGGAGAGGAGTTCTTC. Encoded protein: CASSLGLAGEEFF.

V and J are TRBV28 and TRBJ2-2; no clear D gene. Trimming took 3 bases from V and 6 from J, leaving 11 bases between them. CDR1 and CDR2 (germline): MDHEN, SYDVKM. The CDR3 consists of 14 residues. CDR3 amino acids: CASSFPRQAGELFF. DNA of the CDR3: TGTGCCAGCAGTTTCCCCCGTCAGGCCGGGGAGCTGTTTTTT.

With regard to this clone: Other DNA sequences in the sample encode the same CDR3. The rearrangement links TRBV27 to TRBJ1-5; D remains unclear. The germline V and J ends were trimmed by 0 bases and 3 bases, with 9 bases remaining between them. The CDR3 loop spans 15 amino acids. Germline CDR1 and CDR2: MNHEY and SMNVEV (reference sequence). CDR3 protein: CASSLSRSSNQPQHF. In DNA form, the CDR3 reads TGTGCCAGCAGTTTATCTCGGAGTTCCAATCAGCCCCAGCATTTT.

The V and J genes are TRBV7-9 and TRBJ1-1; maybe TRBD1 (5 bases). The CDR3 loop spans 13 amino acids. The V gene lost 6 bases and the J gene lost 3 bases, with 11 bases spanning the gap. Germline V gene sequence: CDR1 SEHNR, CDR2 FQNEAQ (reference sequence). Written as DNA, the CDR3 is TGTGCCAGCAGGTCACTCAGGGACACTGAAGCTTTCTTT. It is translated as CASRSLRDTEAFF. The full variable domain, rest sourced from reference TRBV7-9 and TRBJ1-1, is DTGVSQNPRHKITKRGQNVTFRCDPISEHNRLYWYRQTLGQGPEFLTYFQNEAQLEKSRLLSDRFSAERPKGSFSTLEIQRTEQGDSAMYLCASRSLRDTEAFFGQGTRLTVV.